Listed here are 27 T cell receptor beta chains from one sample, sequenced in a study of blood T cell repertoires in COVID-19. Using immunoSEQ multiplex PCR, the repertoire was profiled, and TCRdb retains in-frame clones only, with some absent. The data contain about 370,000 clones, roughly 90% of them singletons. Specimen: peripheral blood. These TCRs come from a man aged 18 to 29 with active or convalescent COVID-19.

This clone has just one count. This sequence joins TRBV27 and TRBJ1-2; the D is unclear. Germline V gene lookup returns CDR1 MNHEY and CDR2 SMNVEV (reference sequence). This CDR3 contains 15 residues. V gave up 5 bases and J gave up 0 bases, with 13 bases separating them. The CDR3 loop reads CASSVSVIANYGYTF. CDR3 bases: TGTGCCAGCAGTGTCTCGGTAATAGCTAACTATGGCTACACCTTC.

V gene TRBV5-8 combines with J gene TRBJ2-2; the match to TRBD1 covers 7 bases. V lost 4 bases to trimming and J lost 5 bases; unmatched junction nucleotides: 11. The CDR3 totals 16 residues. Germline V gene data show CDR1 as SGHTS and CDR2 as YDEGEE. Written as DNA, the CDR3 is TGTGCCAGCAGCCTCGAAAAGGACAGGTATACCGGGGAGCTGTTTTTT. Translation gives CASSLEKDRYTGELFF.

The genes are TRBV4-3 and TRBJ2-7; possible D gene TRBD1, 7 bases. CDR1 and CDR2 from the germline V gene are LGHNA and YSLEER. With 1 base removed from V and 4 bases from J, the gap between germline ends came to 14 bases. The CDR3 totals 15 residues. Here the CDR3 reads CASSQAAGQPYEQYF. Written as DNA, the CDR3 is TGCGCCAGCAGCCAAGCCGCGGGACAGCCTTACGAGCAGTACTTC.

The rearrangement uses TRBV9 and TRBJ2-1; 9 nucleotides agree with TRBD2. The CDR3 contains 17 residues. From germline, CDR1 is SGDLS and CDR2 YYNGEE. The trim removed 3 bases at V and 3 bases at J, leaving 10 bases unmatched. CDR3 protein: CASSAGTSRRYYNEQFF. The CDR3 coding sequence is TGTGCCAGCAGCGCAGGGACTAGCCGGAGGTACTACAATGAGCAGTTCTTC.

To note about this clone: Other DNA sequences within the sample encode an identical CDR3. The chain joins TRBV28 to TRBJ1-1; a weak D match, TRBD1 (6 bases). Germline loops: CDR1 MDHEN, CDR2 SYDVKM. The V and J ends lost 5 bases and 5 bases respectively, with 15 bases between them. The CDR3 runs 14 residues. CDR3 bases: TGTGCCAGCAGTCCTAACAGGGTTGGGACTGAAGCTTTCTTT. Translating it yields CASSPNRVGTEAFF.

CDR3 nucleotide sequence: TGTGCCAGCAGCTCCGGGGGAGGGCGGGATACGCAGTATTTT. The encoded protein is CASSSGGGRDTQYF. The V gene is TRBV7-8, the J gene TRBJ2-3; 7 nucleotides agree with TRBD2. The germline V gene has CDR1 SGHVS and CDR2 FQNEAQ. The CDR3 totals 14 residues. After removal of 4 bases from V and 6 bases from J, the junction contained 7 bases not matched to a gene.

V and J are TRBV6-5 and TRBJ1-1; D unclear. This CDR3 has 14 residues. V lost 4 bases and J 7 bases, leaving 16 bases between the germline ends. Germline values: CDR1 MNHEY, CDR2 SVGAGI. CDR3 in amino acids: CASSSIRRELEAFF. CDR3 coding DNA: TGTGCCAGCAGTTCAATCCGTCGGGAGCTTGAAGCTTTCTTT.

This chain connects TRBV9 to TRBJ1-2; possible D gene TRBD1, 5 bases. Germline V gene lookup returns CDR1 SGDLS and CDR2 YYNGEE. CDR3 length equals 14 residues. V was trimmed by 1 base and J by 6 bases, leaving 13 bases between them. The CDR3 sequence: CASSVTQVFDGYTF. In DNA form, the CDR3 reads TGTGCCAGCAGCGTAACACAGGTGTTTGATGGCTACACCTTC.

This clone is a singleton in its sample. This chain links TRBV7-3 with TRBJ2-7, with D perhaps TRBD2 (6 bases). This CDR3 is built from 14 residues. Looked up from germline, CDR1 is SGHTA and CDR2 is FQGTGA. V was cut by 4 bases and J by 2 bases, with 12 bases left in between. The CDR3 DNA follows: TGTGCCAGCAGCTCGACCGGGAGCCCCTACGAGCAGTACTTC. Translated, it gives CASSSTGSPYEQYF. The full variable domain, in which reference TRBV7-3 and TRBJ2-7 provide the parts outside the CDR3, is GAGVSQTPSNKVTEKGKYVELRCDPISGHTALYWYRQSLGQGPEFLIYFQGTGAADDSGLPNDRFFAVRPEGSVSTLKIQRTERGDSAVYLCASSSTGSPYEQYFGPGTRLTVT.

The chain carries TRBV6-1 and TRBJ1-5; D gene ambiguous. The germline CDR1 and CDR2 sequences are MNHNS and SASEGT. The V gene lost 2 bases and the J gene lost 0 bases, with 8 bases spanning the gap. The CDR3 is made up of 15 amino acids. Here the CDR3 DNA reads TGTGCCAGCAGTGAAAGCCCCTATAGCAATCAGCCCCAGCATTTT. Translating it yields CASSESPYSNQPQHF.

The rearrangement links TRBV29-1 to TRBJ2-5; 11 bases line up with TRBD2. Germline assignment: CDR1 SQVTM and CDR2 ANQGSEA. The CDR3 is made up of 14 amino acids. The J segment lost 0 bases and the V segment lost 6 bases, leaving 3 bases of the junction unmatched. CDR3 sequence reads: CSVTGLADQETQYF. For the CDR3, the DNA is TGCAGCGTCACGGGACTAGCGGACCAAGAGACCCAGTACTTC.

This sequence joins TRBV7-2 and TRBJ1-2; weak D call: TRBD1 (5 bases). The V end was cut by 5 bases, the J end by 0 bases, with 10 bases between. CDR3 length equals 14 residues. The germline gives CDR1 SGHTA, CDR2 FQGNSA. CDR3 DNA sequence: TGTGCCAGCAGCGGGGCTCCGACTAACTATGGCTACACCTTC. Its translation: CASSGAPTNYGYTF.

The chain couples TRBV24-1 to TRBJ2-2; D unresolved. The CDR3 covers 12 residues. Trimming took off 7 bases at V and 3 bases at J, with 5 bases between the two ends. Germline V gene lookup returns CDR1 KGHDR and CDR2 SFDVKD. CDR3 protein: CATSMYTGELFF. CDR3 sequence (DNA): TGTGCCACCAGCATGTACACCGGGGAGCTGTTTTTT.

The chain joins TRBV15 to TRBJ2-1; D is ambiguous. V shed 6 bases and J shed 3 bases, with 9 bases lying between them. From germline, CDR1 is LNHNV and CDR2 YYDKDF (reference sequence). The length of the CDR3 is 13 residues. The CDR3 DNA follows: TGTGCCACCAGAACCCACAGCTACAATGAGCAGTTCTTC. Encoded protein: CATRTHSYNEQFF.

The chain links TRBV4-1 to TRBJ2-1, with 14 nucleotides matching TRBD2. The CDR3 runs 20 residues. CDR1 and CDR2 (germline): MGHRA, YSYEKL. V trimming: 0 bases; J trimming: 0 bases; junction bases outside the gene matches: 7. DNA of the CDR3: TGCGCCAGCAGCCAAGACGGACTAGCGGGGGGTTCCGTCTCCTACAATGAGCAGTTCTTC. Its translation is CASSQDGLAGGSVSYNEQFF.

This clone has just a few counts. At the DNA level, this CDR3 is encoded by other sequences in the same sample as well. This chain uses TRBV18 with TRBJ2-5, with D perhaps matching TRBD1 (6 bases). Germline V gives CDR1 KGHSH, CDR2 LQKENI. This CDR3 comprises 13 residues. The ends were cut back, 3 bases at V and 2 bases at J, with 7 bases in the middle. As DNA, the CDR3 is TGTGCCAGCTCACCCGGACAGCAAGAGACCCAGTACTTC. This codes for CASSPGQQETQYF.

This chain connects TRBV2 to TRBJ2-4; the D gene is possibly TRBD1 (5 bases). Germline V gives CDR1 SNHLY, CDR2 FYNNEI. The CDR3 extends over 14 amino acids. The germline V and J ends were trimmed by 4 bases and 4 bases, with 11 bases remaining between them. This CDR3 is CASSATALKNIQYF. The DNA of the CDR3 is TGTGCCAGCAGTGCGACAGCTTTAAAAAACATTCAGTACTTC. The variable domain in full, with the rest retrieved from reference TRBV2 and TRBJ2-4, is EPEVTQTPSHQVTQMGQEVILRCVPISNHLYFYWYRQILGQKVEFLVSFYNNEISEKSEIFDDQFSVERPDGSNFTLKIRSTKLEDSAMYFCASSATALKNIQYFGAGTRLSVL.

This clone was observed a single time. As DNA, the CDR3 is TGCGCCAGCAGCTTCGGTAGCGGCCCCTACGAGCAGTACTTC. This gives the protein CASSFGSGPYEQYF. The V gene is TRBV5-1, the J gene TRBJ2-7, with a tentative D call TRBD2 (6 bases). V shed 2 bases and J shed 2 bases, with 11 bases lying between them. CDR3 length: 14 residues. CDR1 and CDR2 (germline): SGHRS, YFSETQ.

The rearrangement uses TRBV3-1 (or the pseudogene TRBV3-2) and TRBJ2-7; TRBD2 agrees at 7 bases. Looked up from germline, CDR1 is LGHDT and CDR2 is YNNKEL (reference sequence). V shed 4 bases and J 6 bases; nucleotides not matched to a gene: 12. This CDR3 spans 15 amino acids. The CDR3 DNA sequence: TGTGCCAGCAGCCCCTTGACTAGCTCATCGACCGAGCAGTACTTC. Amino acid sequence: CASSPLTSSSTEQYF.

The J gene is TRBJ2-7, the V gene TRBV5-8; the match to TRBD1 covers 10 bases. CDR1 is SGHTS, CDR2 YDEGEE, per germline. The CDR3 sequence is 15 residues long. J gave up 5 bases and V 3 bases, and 8 bases lay outside the gene matches. The CDR3 DNA is TGTGCCAGCAGCTCCCGGACAGGGGGTTTCCACGAGCAGTACTTC. Residues: CASSSRTGGFHEQYF.

This clone was picked up one time. The V and J genes are TRBV2 and TRBJ2-3, with D maybe TRBD1 (8 bases). The germline V gene has CDR1 SNHLY and CDR2 FYNNEI. With 7 bases removed from V and 5 bases from J, the gap between germline ends came to 10 bases. The CDR3 has 12 residues. CDR3: CASNRGGDTQYF. Written as DNA, the CDR3 is TGTGCCAGCAACAGGGGGGGAGATACGCAGTATTTT.

A few counts support this clone. The chain is built from TRBV28 and TRBJ1-4; TRBD1 is a possible D gene (6 bases). CDR3 length: 16 residues. Trimming took off 5 bases at V and 6 bases at J, with 19 bases between the two ends. Germline CDR1 and CDR2: MDHEN and SYDVKM. The CDR3, as DNA: TGTGCCAGCAGTGCCATCACAGGGTCCTTCGATGAAAAACTGTTTTTT. Protein product: CASSAITGSFDEKLFF.

V usage is TRBV11-1 and J usage is TRBJ2-7; D not certain. The V end was cut by 1 base, the J end by 0 bases, with 4 bases between. The CDR3 is 13 amino acids. Germline lookup yields CDR1 SGHAT and CDR2 FQDESV (reference sequence). This CDR3 is CASSLGSSYEQYF. DNA of the CDR3: TGTGCCAGCAGCTTAGGTAGCTCCTACGAGCAGTACTTC.

This clone occurred once. The rearrangement joins TRBV28 to TRBJ1-5; D is possibly TRBD1 (6 bases). CDR1 is MDHEN and CDR2 is SYDVKM in the germline V gene. Trimming removed 2 bases from V and 2 bases from J, with 10 bases in between. The CDR3 totals 15 residues. This CDR3 is CASSLNRVGNQPQHF. As DNA, the CDR3 is TGTGCCAGCAGTTTAAACAGGGTCGGCAATCAGCCCCAGCATTTT.

The rearrangement uses TRBV12-3 or TRBV12-4 and TRBJ1-1; 9 bases map to TRBD1. The CDR3 totals 13 residues. Losses at the gene ends were 11 bases for V and 1 base for J; bases not matched to a gene: 5. In DNA form, the CDR3 reads TGTGCCCCGGACAGGGGCGAGAACACTGAAGCTTTCTTT. This encodes CAPDRGENTEAFF.

About this clone: Germline is not matched at one junction end, which may reflect a read error. The rearrangement joins TRBV28 to TRBJ1-1; a weak D match, TRBD1 (5 bases). The CDR3 has 11 residues. CDR1 MDHEN and CDR2 SYDVKM come from the germline V gene. The CDR3 nucleotides read TGTGCCAGCAGCCAGGACACCGAAGCTTTCTTT. As protein: CASSQDTEAFF. Using reference TRBV28 and TRBJ1-1 for the parts outside the CDR3, the full variable domain is DVKVTQSSRYLVKRTGEKVFLECVQDMDHENMFWYRQDPGLGLRLIYFSYDVKMKEKGDIPEGYSVSREKKERFSLILESASTNQTSMYLCASSQDTEAFFGQGTRLTVV.

This clone appeared a single time. This chain links TRBV5-5 with TRBJ1-5; weak D call: TRBD1 (6 bases). The CDR3 sequence is 13 residues long. Per the germline V gene, CDR1 is SGHKS and CDR2 is YYEKEE (reference sequence). With 2 bases removed from V and 5 bases from J, the gap between germline ends came to 8 bases. The CDR3 sequence: CASSFPGDQPQHF. The CDR3 region has the DNA TGTGCCAGCAGCTTCCCAGGGGATCAGCCCCAGCATTTT.